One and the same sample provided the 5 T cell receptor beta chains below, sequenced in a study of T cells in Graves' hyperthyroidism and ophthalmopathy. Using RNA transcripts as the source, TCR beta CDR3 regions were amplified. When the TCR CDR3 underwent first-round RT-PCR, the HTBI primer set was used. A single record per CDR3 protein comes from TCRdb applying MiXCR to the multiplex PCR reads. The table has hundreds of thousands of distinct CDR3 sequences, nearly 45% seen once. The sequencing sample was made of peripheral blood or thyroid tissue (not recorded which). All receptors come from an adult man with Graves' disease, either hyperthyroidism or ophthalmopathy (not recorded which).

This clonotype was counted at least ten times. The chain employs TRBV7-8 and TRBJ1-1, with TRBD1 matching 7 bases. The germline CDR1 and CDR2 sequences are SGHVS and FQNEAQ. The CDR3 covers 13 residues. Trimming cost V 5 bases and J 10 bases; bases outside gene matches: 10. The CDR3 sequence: CASSKQGLATAFF. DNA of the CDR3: TGTGCCAGCAGCAAACAGGGGTTAGCTACAGCTTTCTTT.

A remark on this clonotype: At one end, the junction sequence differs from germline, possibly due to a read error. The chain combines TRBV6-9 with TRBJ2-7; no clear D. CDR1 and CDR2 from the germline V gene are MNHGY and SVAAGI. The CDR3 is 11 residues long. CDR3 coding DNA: TGTGCCAGCAGTGACGGGTACGGGCAGTACTTC. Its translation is CASSDGYGQYF.

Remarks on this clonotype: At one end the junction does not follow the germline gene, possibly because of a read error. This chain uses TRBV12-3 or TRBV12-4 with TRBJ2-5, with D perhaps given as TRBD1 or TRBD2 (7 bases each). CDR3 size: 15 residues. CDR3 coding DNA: TGTGCCAGCAGTCCCCAGGGGGGGATTCAAGTGACCCAGTACTTC. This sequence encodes CASSPQGGIQVTQYF.

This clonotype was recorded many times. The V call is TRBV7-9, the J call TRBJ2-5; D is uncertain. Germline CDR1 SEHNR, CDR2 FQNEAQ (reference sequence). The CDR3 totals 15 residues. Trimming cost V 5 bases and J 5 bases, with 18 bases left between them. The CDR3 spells CASSPHRSSAETQYF. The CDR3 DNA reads TGTGCCAGCAGCCCCCACCGGTCGTCAGCGGAGACCCAGTACTTC.

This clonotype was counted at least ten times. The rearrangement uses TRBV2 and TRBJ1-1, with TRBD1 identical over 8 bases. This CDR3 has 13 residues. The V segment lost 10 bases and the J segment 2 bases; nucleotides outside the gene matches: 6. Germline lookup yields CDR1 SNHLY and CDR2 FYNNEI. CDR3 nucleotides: TGTGCCACCACGGGACAGGATAACACTGAAGCTTTCTTT. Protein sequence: CATTGQDNTEAFF.